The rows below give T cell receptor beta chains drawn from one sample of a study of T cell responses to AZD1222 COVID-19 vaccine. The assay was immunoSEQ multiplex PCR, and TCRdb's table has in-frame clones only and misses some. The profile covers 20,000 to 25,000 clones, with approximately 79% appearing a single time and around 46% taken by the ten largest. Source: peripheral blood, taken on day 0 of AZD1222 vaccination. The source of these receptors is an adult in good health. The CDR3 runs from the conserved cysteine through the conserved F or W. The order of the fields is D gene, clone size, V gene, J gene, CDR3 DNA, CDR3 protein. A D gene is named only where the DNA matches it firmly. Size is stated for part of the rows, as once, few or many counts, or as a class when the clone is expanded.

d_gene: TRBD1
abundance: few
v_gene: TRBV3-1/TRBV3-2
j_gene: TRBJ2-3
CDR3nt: TGTGCCAGCAGCCAAGATACCGGGACAGGCCAGTATTTT
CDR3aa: CASSQDTGTGQYF

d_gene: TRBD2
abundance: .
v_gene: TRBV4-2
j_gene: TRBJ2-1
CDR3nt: TGTGCCAGCAAGATAGCGGGAGCCTACAATGAGCAGTTCTTC
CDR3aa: CASKIAGAYNEQFF

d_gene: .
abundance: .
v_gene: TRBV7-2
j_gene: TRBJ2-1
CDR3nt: TGTGCCAGCAGCTTAGACAAAGACAATGAGCAGTTCTTC
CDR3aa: CASSLDKDNEQFF

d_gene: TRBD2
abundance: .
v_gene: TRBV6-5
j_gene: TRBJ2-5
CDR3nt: TGTGCCAGCAGTTACTGGGAGGGGATAGGGACCCAGTACTTC
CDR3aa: CASSYWEGIGTQYF

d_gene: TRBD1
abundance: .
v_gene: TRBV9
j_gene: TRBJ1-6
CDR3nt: TGTGCCAGCAGCGCGGGGACAGCCTCCTATAATTCACCCCTCCACTTT
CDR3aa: CASSAGTASYNSPLHF

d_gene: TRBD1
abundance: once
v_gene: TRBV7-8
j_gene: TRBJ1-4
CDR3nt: TGTGCCAGCAGCTTGCCCGACAGGGAAACTAATGAAAAACTGTTTTTT
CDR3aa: CASSLPDRETNEKLFF

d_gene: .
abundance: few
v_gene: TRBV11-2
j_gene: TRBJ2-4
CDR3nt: TGTGCCAGCGGGGGACAAGGGTCCAAAAACATTCAGTACTTC
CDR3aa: CASGGQGSKNIQYF

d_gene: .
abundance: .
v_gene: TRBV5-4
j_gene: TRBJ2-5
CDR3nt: TGTGCCAGCAGCTTTCAAGAGGAGGCCCAGTACTTC
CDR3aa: CASSFQEEAQYF

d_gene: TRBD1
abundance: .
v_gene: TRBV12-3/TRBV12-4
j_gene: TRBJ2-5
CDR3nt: TGTGCCAGCAGTACAGGGGGCAGTGAGACCCAGTACTTC
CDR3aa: CASSTGGSETQYF

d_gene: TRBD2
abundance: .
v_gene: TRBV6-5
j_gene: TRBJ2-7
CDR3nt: TGTGCCAGCAGTTCACACAGGACTAGCACCTACGAGCAGTACTTC
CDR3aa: CASSSHRTSTYEQYF

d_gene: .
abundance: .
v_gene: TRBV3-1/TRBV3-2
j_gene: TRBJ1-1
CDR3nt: TGTGCCAGCAGCCAAGATCTGGGCAGGAACACTGAAGCTTTCTTT
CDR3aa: CASSQDLGRNTEAFF

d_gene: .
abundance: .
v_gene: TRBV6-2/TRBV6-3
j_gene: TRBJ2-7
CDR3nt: TGTGCCAGCAGTTACTCAGGGGGTCGCGAGCAGTACTTC
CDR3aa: CASSYSGGREQYF

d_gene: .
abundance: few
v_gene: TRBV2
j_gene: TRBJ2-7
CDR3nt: TGTGCCAGCAGTGAGATAGTGTCACCGTACGAGCAGTACTTC
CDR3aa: CASSEIVSPYEQYF

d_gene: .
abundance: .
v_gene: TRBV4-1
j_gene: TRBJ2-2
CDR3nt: TGCGCCAGCAGCCCAGTAATCAGCGGGGAGCTGTTTTTT
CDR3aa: CASSPVISGELFF

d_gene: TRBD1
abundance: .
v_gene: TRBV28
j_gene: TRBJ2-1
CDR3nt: TGTGCCAGCCTAACCCCCTCAGGGGGAAGGTACAATGAGCAGTTCTTC
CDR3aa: CASLTPSGGRYNEQFF

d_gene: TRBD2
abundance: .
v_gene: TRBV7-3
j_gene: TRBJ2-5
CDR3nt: TGTGCCAGCAGCAATAGCGGGAGCGGGGAGACCCAGTACTTC
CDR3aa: CASSNSGSGETQYF

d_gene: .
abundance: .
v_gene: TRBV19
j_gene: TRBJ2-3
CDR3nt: TGTGCCAGTAGTATAAGTCAGCGAGATACGCAGTATTTT
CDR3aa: CASSISQRDTQYF

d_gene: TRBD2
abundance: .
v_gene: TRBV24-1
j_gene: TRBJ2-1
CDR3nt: TGTGCCACCAGTGGTCTAGCGGGAGCCTCGAGTGAGCAGTTCTTC
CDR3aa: CATSGLAGASSEQFF

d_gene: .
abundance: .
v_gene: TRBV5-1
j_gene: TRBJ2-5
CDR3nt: TGCGCCAGCAGCCACTCAATCGAGACCCAGTACTTC
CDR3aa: CASSHSIETQYF

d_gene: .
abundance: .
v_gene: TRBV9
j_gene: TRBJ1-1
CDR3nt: TGTGCCAGCAGCGTTAAGCCAGGGAGGACTGAAGCTTTCTTT
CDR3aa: CASSVKPGRTEAFF

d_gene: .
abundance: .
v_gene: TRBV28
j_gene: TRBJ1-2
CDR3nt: TGTGCCAGCAGGCCCAGGGAAGACTATGGCTACACCTTC
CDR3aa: CASRPREDYGYTF

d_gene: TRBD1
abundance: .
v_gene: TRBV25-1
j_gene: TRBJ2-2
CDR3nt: TGTGCCAGCAGTACTCCCGGGACAGGGACCACCGGGGAGCTGTTTTTT
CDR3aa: CASSTPGTGTTGELFF

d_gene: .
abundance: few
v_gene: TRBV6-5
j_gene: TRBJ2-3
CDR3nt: TGTGCCAGCAAAGGGCCAGCGGCCTATACGCAGTATTTT
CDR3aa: CASKGPAAYTQYF

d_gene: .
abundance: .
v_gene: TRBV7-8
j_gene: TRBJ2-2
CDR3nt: TGTGCCAGCAGCTCCCATCTTAGCACCGGGGAGCTGTTTTTT
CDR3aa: CASSSHLSTGELFF

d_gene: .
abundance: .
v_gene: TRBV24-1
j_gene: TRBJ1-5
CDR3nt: TGTGCCACCAGTGATTTTGCCAATCAGCCCCAGCATTTT
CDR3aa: CATSDFANQPQHF

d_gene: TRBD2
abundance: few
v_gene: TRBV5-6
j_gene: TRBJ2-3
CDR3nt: TGTGCCAGCATCCGTCTAGCGGGAGGGGTAGGCACAGATACGCAGTATTTT
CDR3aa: CASIRLAGGVGTDTQYF